Each of the 32 T cell receptor beta chains below was sequenced from the same sample in a study of OX40 agonist ivuxolimab in advanced cancers. Profiled with immunoSEQ multiplex PCR; TCRdb holds only in-frame clones, not every one. The data show 54,000 or so clones, with over 75% seen just once and about 2% held by the top ten. The sequencing used CD4+ or CD8+ T cells sorted from blood, collected in a trial of the OX40 agonist ivuxolimab. Source of these receptors: an adult with an advanced solid tumor such as melanoma, head and neck, liver or kidney cancer.

This clone has just a few counts. The V and J genes are TRBV30 and TRBJ1-1, with D perhaps matching TRBD1 (5 bases). This CDR3 is 13 amino acids long. Germline V CDR1 and CDR2: GTSNPN, SVGIG (reference sequence). Trimming stripped 5 bases from V and 5 bases from J, with 15 bases between. CDR3 loop: CAWGRQGGTEAFF. The CDR3 nucleotides are TGTGCCTGGGGGAGGCAGGGAGGGACTGAAGCTTTCTTT.

The DNA for the CDR3 is TGTGCCAGCGTTCCTACCGGGACTAGCGGGAGCACGCAGTATTTT. Translated: CASVPTGTSGSTQYF. V gene TRBV6-5 combines with J gene TRBJ2-3, with 14 positions matching TRBD2. The CDR3 is 15 amino acids. Germline V gives CDR1 MNHEY, CDR2 SVGAGI. The V gene end was trimmed by 8 bases and the J gene end by 9 bases; junction bases not matched to a gene: 10.

V and J are TRBV19 and TRBJ2-1, with D tentatively TRBD1 (6 bases). The CDR3 runs to 17 residues. V was trimmed by 7 bases and J by 5 bases, leaving 24 bases between them. The germline CDR1 and CDR2 sequences are LNHDA and SQIVND (reference sequence). The CDR3 region is CASMGSPGWGRDNEQFF. Here the CDR3 DNA reads TGTGCCAGTATGGGGTCCCCCGGGTGGGGGCGGGACAATGAGCAGTTCTTC.

In its sample, this clone was seen a few times. The J gene is TRBJ1-1, the V gene TRBV28, with 12 nucleotides matching TRBD1. The V gene's germline CDR1 is MDHEN and CDR2 SYDVKM. After removal of 6 bases from V and 0 bases from J, the junction contained 5 bases not matched to a gene. The CDR3 loop spans 16 amino acids. The CDR3 loop reads CASRSGTGGLNTEAFF. In DNA form, the CDR3 reads TGTGCCAGCAGGTCCGGGACAGGGGGCTTGAACACTGAAGCTTTCTTT.

This clone was observed a few times. The V call is TRBV7-2, the J call TRBJ1-3; 7 bases are a match to TRBD1. Germline V gene data show CDR1 as SGHTA and CDR2 as FQGNSA. The V and J ends lost 5 bases and 4 bases, in that order; junction bases with no gene match: 2. The CDR3 runs 13 residues. The CDR3 DNA reads as TGTGCCAGCAGCAGGGGGCTGGGAAACACCATATATTTT. As protein: CASSRGLGNTIYF.

The rearrangement links TRBV7-9 to TRBJ2-5; D is possibly TRBD1 (6 bases). V lost 5 bases to trimming and J lost 4 bases, with 14 bases between them. Germline lookup yields CDR1 SEHNR and CDR2 FQNEAQ (reference sequence). This CDR3 region has 14 residues. The CDR3 DNA reads as TGTGCCAGCAGCAGGGGGTATTTCGGAGAGACCCAGTACTTC. This codes for CASSRGYFGETQYF.

Concerning this clone: Germline is not matched at one junction end, which may reflect a read error. The chain employs TRBV7-7 and TRBJ2-3; D possibly corresponds to TRBD2 (6 bases). The CDR3 is made up of 15 amino acids. Germline V lookup: CDR1 SSHAT, CDR2 FNYEAQ (reference sequence). The CDR3 nucleotides are TGTGCTAGCAGCCCTACTAGCTCGCCCACAGATACGCAGTATTTT. Translating it yields CASSPTSSPTDTQYF. The full variable domain, with the rest looked up from reference TRBV7-7 and TRBJ2-3, is GAGVSQSPRYKVTKRGQDVTLRCDPISSHATLYWYQQALGQGPEFLTYFNYEAQPDKSGLPSDRFSAERPEGSISTLTIQRTEQRDSAMYRCASSPTSSPTDTQYFGPGTRLTVL.

V and J are TRBV30 and TRBJ1-2; 9 bases fit TRBD1. The CDR3 loop spans 11 amino acids. After removal of 4 bases from V and 6 bases from J, the junction contained 0 bases not matched to a gene. CDR1 and CDR2 from the germline V gene are GTSNPN and SVGIG (reference sequence). The CDR3 DNA follows: TGTGCCTGGAACAGGGGGCATGGCTACACCTTC. The encoded protein is CAWNRGHGYTF.

J is TRBJ2-3 and V is TRBV29-1, with D possibly being TRBD2 (6 bases). There are 14 residues in the CDR3. Germline assignment: CDR1 SQVTM and CDR2 ANQGSEA. The germline V and J ends were trimmed by 2 bases and 2 bases, with 11 bases remaining between them. The CDR3 nucleotides are TGCAGCGTTGAATTGGGCGGGGCCACAGATACGCAGTATTTT. Encoded protein: CSVELGGATDTQYF.

This chain uses TRBV20-1 with TRBJ2-7; 9 nucleotides match TRBD2. Germline CDR1 DFQATT, CDR2 SNEGSKA (reference sequence). The CDR3 has 11 residues. The trim removed 5 bases at V and 7 bases at J, leaving 3 bases unmatched. The CDR3 DNA follows: TGCAGTGCTTCGCGGGAGGGTGAGCAGTACTTC. As protein: CSASREGEQYF.

The J gene is TRBJ2-3, the V gene TRBV27; 7 positions agree with TRBD1. The CDR3 sequence is 14 residues long. V gave up 6 bases and J gave up 4 bases; unmatched junction bases: 7. From germline, CDR1 is MNHEY and CDR2 SMNVEV (reference sequence). The CDR3 DNA sequence: TGTGCCAGCAGCACAAACAGGGGCGCAGATACGCAGTATTTT. Its protein is CASSTNRGADTQYF.

This chain links TRBV27 with TRBJ2-5; no clear D. Germline CDR1 and CDR2: MNHEY and SMNVEV (reference sequence). V was pared by 3 bases and J by 2 bases, with 7 bases between. The CDR3 runs 13 residues. CDR3 DNA: TGTGCCAGCAGTTTCGGGCGGCAAGAGACCCAGTACTTC. Translated, it gives CASSFGRQETQYF.

The V gene is TRBV6-1, the J gene TRBJ2-1; D remains unclear. V lost 2 bases and J lost 0, with 11 bases in between. Looked up from germline, CDR1 is MNHNS and CDR2 is SASEGT. The CDR3 runs 16 residues. This chain's CDR3 is CASSEIPRSSYNEQFF. In DNA, the CDR3 is TGTGCCAGCAGTGAAATACCCAGGAGCTCCTACAATGAGCAGTTCTTC.

The chain joins TRBV28 to TRBJ1-2; 7 bases map to TRBD1. CDR1 and CDR2 (germline): MDHEN, SYDVKM. The ends lost 6 bases at V and 0 bases at J; junction bases unmatched: 7. The CDR3 totals 15 residues. The CDR3 reads CASRPQGPSNYGYTF. The CDR3 coding sequence is TGTGCCAGCAGACCACAGGGGCCCTCTAACTATGGCTACACCTTC.

The chain employs TRBV19 and TRBJ2-5; D is unclear. The V end lost 3 bases, the J end lost 1 base, and 6 bases lay between the germline ends. CDR1 is LNHDA and CDR2 is SQIVND in the germline V gene (reference sequence). There are 13 residues in the CDR3. As DNA, the CDR3 is TGTGCCAGTAGTATCCAGGTCCAAGAGACCCAGTACTTC. Encoded protein: CASSIQVQETQYF.

This chain connects TRBV7-2 to TRBJ2-7; 7 nucleotides align to TRBD2. CDR3 length: 13 residues. Germline loops: CDR1 SGHTA, CDR2 FQGNSA. V shed 5 bases and J 2 bases; nucleotides not matched to a gene: 3. The CDR3 sequence: CASSRGGAYEQYF. The CDR3, as DNA: TGTGCCAGCAGCCGGGGAGGGGCCTACGAGCAGTACTTC.

CDR3 protein: CASSYSSGRGETQYF. The CDR3 coding sequence is TGTGCCAGCAGTTACTCGTCTGGCAGGGGAGAGACCCAGTACTTC. J is TRBJ2-5 and V is TRBV6-6; D is perhaps TRBD1 (6 bases). From germline, CDR1 is MNHNY and CDR2 SVGAGI (reference sequence). The CDR3 has 15 amino acids. Trimming shortened V by 0 bases and J by 4 bases, and 12 bases separated the two germline ends.

The chain links TRBV10-3 to TRBJ2-7, with TRBD2 matching over 8 bases. J was trimmed by 0 bases and V by 8 bases; bases with no gene match: 3. The germline V gene encodes CDR1 ENHRY and CDR2 SYGVKD. This CDR3 region has 13 residues. This chain's CDR3 is CAISSGSSYEQYF. As DNA, the CDR3 is TGTGCCATCTCAAGCGGGAGCTCCTACGAGCAGTACTTC.

The chain joins TRBV9 to TRBJ1-1; a weak D match, TRBD1 (5 bases). CDR1 and CDR2 (germline): SGDLS, YYNGEE. The CDR3 length is 13 residues. Trimming took 7 bases from V and 3 from J, leaving 13 bases between them. The CDR3 DNA reads TGTGCCAGCGCCCGACAAGGGGACACTGAAGCTTTCTTT. It specifies CASARQGDTEAFF.

The V and J genes are TRBV15 and TRBJ2-1; D is unresolved. Trimming shortened V by 8 bases and J by 0 bases, and 5 bases separated the two germline ends. From germline, CDR1 is LNHNV and CDR2 YYDKDF (reference sequence). The CDR3 has 12 residues. The CDR3: CATRSSYNEQFF. CDR3 nucleotide sequence: TGTGCCACCCGGAGCTCCTACAATGAGCAGTTCTTC.

The chain employs TRBV23-1 and TRBJ1-5, with D possibly being TRBD1 (5 bases). TRBV23-1 falls under the ORF class, with uncertain function. The CDR3 is made up of 14 amino acids. Between the trimmed V and J ends, which lost 3 bases and 4 bases, there was a span of 10 bases. CDR3: CASSHVRANQPQHF. The CDR3 nucleotides are TGCGCCAGCAGTCACGTCAGGGCGAATCAGCCCCAGCATTTT.

V and J are TRBV7-3 and TRBJ2-1; TRBD2 might be the D (7 bases). This CDR3 is built from 17 residues. The V gene lost 2 bases and the J gene lost 5 bases, with 19 bases spanning the gap. Germline CDR1 SGHTA, CDR2 FQGTGA. The CDR3 DNA sequence: TGTGCCAGCAGCTTAGCAGGTCGGGGGGCCATGGACAATGAGCAGTTCTTC. This gives the protein CASSLAGRGAMDNEQFF.

The V and J genes are TRBV5-4 and TRBJ1-1; D not resolved. The CDR3 loop spans 14 amino acids. Trimming pared 0 bases from V and 1 base from J, leaving 7 bases between. Germline V gives CDR1 SGHNT, CDR2 YYREEE (reference sequence). Written as DNA, the CDR3 is TGTGCCAGCAGCTTGGTCGGCTCGAACACTGAAGCTTTCTTT. It yields the protein CASSLVGSNTEAFF.

Only one count was recorded for this clone. V gene TRBV18 combines with J gene TRBJ2-1, with 9 nucleotides matching TRBD1. This CDR3 is built from 19 residues. Germline CDR1 reads KGHSH; CDR2 reads LQKENI. J was trimmed by 8 bases and V by 0 bases; bases with no gene match: 17. CDR3 nucleotides: TGTGCCAGCTCACCACCGTTCGGACAGGGGAAAGGTATTATACATGAGCAGTTCTTC. It yields the protein CASSPPFGQGKGIIHEQFF.

On this clone: Other DNA sequences in the sample encode the same CDR3. The J gene is TRBJ2-2, the V gene TRBV6-1; the match to TRBD2 covers 11 bases. This CDR3 contains 15 residues. The germline V gene has CDR1 MNHNS and CDR2 SASEGT. V gave up 6 bases and J gave up 7 bases; unmatched junction bases: 7. CDR3 loop: CASSDPGTSGGELFF. The CDR3 DNA reads TGTGCCAGCAGCGACCCCGGGACTAGCGGCGGGGAGCTGTTTTTT.

The J gene is TRBJ2-2, the V gene TRBV5-1; D not resolved. The CDR3 runs to 12 residues. The germline V and J ends were trimmed by 0 bases and 6 bases, with 3 bases remaining between them. The germline V gene has CDR1 SGHRS and CDR2 YFSETQ. The CDR3 nucleotides read TGCGCCAGCAGCTTGGAGGCCGGGGAGCTGTTTTTT. This sequence encodes CASSLEAGELFF.

J is TRBJ1-1 and V is TRBV7-6, with unresolved D. The V gene lost 1 base and the J gene lost 5 bases, with 5 bases spanning the gap. The CDR3 totals 12 residues. Per the germline V gene, CDR1 is SGHVS and CDR2 is FNYEAQ. The CDR3 DNA reads as TGTGCCAGCAGCTTAGACGGAACTGAAGCTTTCTTT. Translated, it gives CASSLDGTEAFF. Filled out from reference TRBV7-6 and TRBJ1-1, the complete variable domain reads GAGVSQSPRYKVTKRGQDVALRCDPISGHVSLYWYRQALGQGPEFLTYFNYEAQQDKSGLPNDRFSAERPEGSISTLTIQRTEQRDSAMYRCASSLDGTEAFFGQGTRLTVV.

This chain joins TRBV29-1 and TRBJ2-3; D remains unclear. Germline V lookup: CDR1 SQVTM, CDR2 ANQGSEA. V was clipped by 0 bases and J by 2 bases, with 9 bases between them. CDR3 length equals 14 residues. The DNA for the CDR3 is TGCAGCGTTGAAGATCGCGGATTCACAGATACGCAGTATTTT. This encodes CSVEDRGFTDTQYF.

The rearrangement joins TRBV6-5 to TRBJ1-3, with 11 bases aligning to TRBD1. Germline V CDR1 and CDR2: MNHEY, SVGAGI. The junction had 3 bases not matched to a gene; V was cut back by 6 bases and J by 2 bases. The CDR3 has 15 residues. The CDR3 is CASSAGQGAGNTIYF. The CDR3 coding sequence is TGTGCCAGCAGCGCGGGACAGGGGGCTGGAAACACCATATATTTT.

The gene calls are TRBV6-1 and TRBJ2-3, with TRBD1 identical over 8 bases. CDR1 is MNHNS and CDR2 is SASEGT in the germline V gene. The CDR3 loop spans 18 amino acids. Losses at the gene ends were 0 bases for V and 1 base for J; bases not matched to a gene: 9. The CDR3 DNA follows: TGTGCCAGCAGTGAAGCCGGCAGGGGGCGAGGAGGCACAGATACGCAGTATTTT. It translates to CASSEAGRGRGGTDTQYF.

This clone was recorded only once. V is TRBV5-5 and J is TRBJ2-1, with D uncertain. The V end lost 4 bases, the J end lost 6 bases, and 5 bases lay between the germline ends. The CDR3 runs to 11 residues. Germline assignment: CDR1 SGHKS and CDR2 YYEKEE (reference sequence). The CDR3 nucleotides read TGTGCCAGCAGCCTACCCAATGAGCAGTTCTTC. Amino acids: CASSLPNEQFF.

V gene TRBV25-1 combines with J gene TRBJ1-2; the match to TRBD1 covers 8 bases. V shed 8 bases and J 3 bases; nucleotides not matched to a gene: 17. CDR1 and CDR2 from the germline V gene are MGHDK and SYGVNS. The CDR3 loop spans 17 amino acids. The CDR3 DNA is TGTGCCAGCGGCCCAGCAGGGGGCGTCGGGCCAGACTATGGCTACACCTTC. This translates into CASGPAGGVGPDYGYTF.